One and the same sample provided the 25 T cell receptor beta chains below, sequenced in a study of identical twins. From the 5' RACE reads, TCRdb called clonotypes with MiXCR, one entry per CDR3 protein. The table shows a few hundred thousand distinct CDR3 sequences, with about 15% occurring only once. These sequences were also reported in another study, on yellow fever vaccine responses in identical twins.

Sample: CD4+ T cells sorted from blood. These receptors originate from a woman in her late teens or twenties in good health.

This clonotype appeared a few times. This chain links TRBV5-1 with TRBJ1-1; D perhaps matches TRBD1 (6 bases). Germline V gives CDR1 SGHRS, CDR2 YFSETQ. Trimming took 3 bases from V and 0 from J, leaving 9 bases between them. This CDR3 region has 14 residues. DNA of the CDR3: TGCGCCAGCAGCTCAGGGGCTTTGAACACTGAAGCTTTCTTT. Protein sequence: CASSSGALNTEAFF.

At least ten counts were recorded for this clonotype. The genes are TRBV12-3 or TRBV12-4 and TRBJ2-1; 11 bases are a match to TRBD2. This CDR3 spans 18 amino acids. V lost 7 bases and J lost 1; bases outside the gene matches: 12. CDR3 sequence: CASTESSGGPGSYNEQFF. CDR3 in DNA: TGTGCCAGCACCGAATCTAGCGGGGGGCCTGGGTCCTACAATGAGCAGTTCTTC.

This clonotype showed up many times. The rearrangement joins TRBV6-5 to TRBJ2-5; 11 nucleotides match TRBD2. In germline, CDR1 is MNHEY, CDR2 SVGAGI. V shed 2 bases and J 1 base; nucleotides not matched to a gene: 6. The CDR3 covers 17 residues. Here the CDR3 reads CASSYATSGGSQETQYF. The DNA for the CDR3 is TGTGCCAGCAGTTACGCCACTAGCGGGGGTTCCCAAGAGACCCAGTACTTC.

This chain links TRBV20-1 with TRBJ2-1; 7 bases match TRBD2. V was clipped by 3 bases and J by 7 bases; unmatched bases: 12. Germline V gives CDR1 DFQATT, CDR2 SNEGSKA (reference sequence). CDR3 length: 15 amino acids. The CDR3 DNA is TGCAGTGCTAGCGCCCTGGGGGGAGGGCCTAATGAGCAGTTCTTC. Translating gives CSASALGGGPNEQFF.

The chain carries TRBV10-1 and TRBJ2-1; TRBD2 aligns across 12 bases. V lost 3 bases to trimming and J lost 6 bases; unmatched junction nucleotides: 9. Germline loops: CDR1 WNHNN, CDR2 SYGVQD (reference sequence). The CDR3 runs to 17 residues. In nucleotides, the CDR3 is TGCGCCAGCAGTGATGGCTTGACTAGCGGGAGCACCAATGAGCAGTTCTTC. This encodes CASSDGLTSGSTNEQFF.

This clonotype came up a few times. The J gene is TRBJ2-5, the V gene TRBV5-1, with D maybe TRBD1 (6 bases). This CDR3 has 14 residues. The germline V gene encodes CDR1 SGHRS and CDR2 YFSETQ. Trimming left V 1 base short and J 5 bases short, with 12 bases between. DNA of the CDR3: TGCGCCAGCAGCTTGCAGGGGAGAGGGGAGACCCAGTACTTC. It yields the protein CASSLQGRGETQYF.

At least ten counts were recorded for this clonotype. The J gene is TRBJ1-2, the V gene TRBV12-3 or TRBV12-4; 11 bases are a match to TRBD1. V trimming: 6 bases; J trimming: 8 bases; junction bases outside the gene matches: 14. CDR3 length: 16 residues. In DNA form, the CDR3 reads TGTGCCAGCAGCCCGGACAGGGGGCATTGGTTCTGGGGCTACACCTTC. This gives the protein CASSPDRGHWFWGYTF.

The chain joins TRBV29-1 to TRBJ2-1; D tentatively reads TRBD1 or TRBD2 (6 bases each). Per the germline V gene, CDR1 is SQVTM and CDR2 is ANQGSEA. The CDR3 has 15 residues. The V end lost 7 bases, the J end lost 5 bases, and 21 bases lay between the germline ends. The DNA of the CDR3 is TGCAGCGCTAGGGGGGCGGGACGCCACGACAATGAGCAGTTCTTC. Translated: CSARGAGRHDNEQFF.

This clonotype was seen more than once but under ten times. The chain uses TRBV7-9 and TRBJ1-2; D is ambiguous. The germline V gene encodes CDR1 SEHNR and CDR2 FQNEAQ (reference sequence). The V end was cut by 5 bases, the J end by 0 bases, with 10 bases between. The CDR3 is 14 amino acids. The CDR3 DNA reads TGTGCCAGCAGCCCATACGACACTAACTATGGCTACACCTTC. It translates to CASSPYDTNYGYTF. Supplemented by reference TRBV7-9 and TRBJ1-2, the full variable domain reads DTGVSQNPRHKITKRGQNVTFRCDPISEHNRLYWYRQTLGQGPEFLTYFQNEAQLEKSRLLSDRFSAERPKGSFSTLEIQRTEQGDSAMYLCASSPYDTNYGYTFGSGTRLTVV.

The sample holds many counts of this clonotype. This sequence joins TRBV29-1 and TRBJ2-7, with 7 bases that match TRBD1. V lost 6 bases to trimming and J lost 5 bases; unmatched junction nucleotides: 19. Germline CDR1 is SQVTM and CDR2 is ANQGSEA. The CDR3 runs to 16 residues. Written as DNA, the CDR3 is TGCAGCGTAAAAGAGGTACTTTGGACAGGTCGGGACGAGCAGTACTTC. Protein: CSVKEVLWTGRDEQYF.

This clonotype was observed a handful of times. The rearrangement joins TRBV20-1 to TRBJ2-7, with 9 bases lining up with TRBD1. Trimming took 6 bases from V and 4 from J; bases not matched to a gene: 4. This CDR3 spans 12 amino acids. Germline CDR1 and CDR2: DFQATT and SNEGSKA (reference sequence). The CDR3 spells CSARGTGYEQYF. CDR3 nucleotide sequence: TGCAGTGCCCGCGGGACAGGGTACGAGCAGTACTTC.

This clonotype occurred a few times. In DNA, the CDR3 is TGTGCCAGCAGCCCAAGGAATGGACTAGCGGGAGCTGTTGAGCAGTTCTTC. Encoded protein: CASSPRNGLAGAVEQFF. V is TRBV3-1 and J is TRBJ2-1, with TRBD2 identical over 13 bases. The germline CDR1 and CDR2 sequences are LGHDT and YNNKEL (reference sequence). This CDR3 is 17 amino acids long. V gave up 4 bases and J gave up 9 bases; unmatched junction bases: 12.

This sequence joins TRBV24-1 and TRBJ2-1; 8 bases agree with TRBD2. This CDR3 spans 15 amino acids. CDR1 and CDR2 (germline): KGHDR, SFDVKD. Losses at the gene ends were 4 bases for V and 2 bases for J; bases not matched to a gene: 3. The CDR3 region has the DNA TGTGCCACCAGTGAGGGACTAGTCCCCTACAATGAGCAGTTCTTC. Translation gives CATSEGLVPYNEQFF.

The J gene is TRBJ2-1, the V gene TRBV6-5; 10 nucleotides agree with TRBD2. The CDR3 sequence is 17 residues long. CDR1 is MNHEY, CDR2 SVGAGI, per germline. V shed 6 bases, J shed 2 bases, and the junction held 10 bases outside the gene matches. CDR3 in DNA: TGTGCCAGCAGCTATAGCGGGAGGCCCGCCACCTACAATGAGCAGTTCTTC. It specifies CASSYSGRPATYNEQFF.

The chain employs TRBV11-2 and TRBJ2-5, with a tentative D call TRBD2 (6 bases). This CDR3 contains 12 residues. Germline lookup yields CDR1 SGHAT and CDR2 FQNNGV. The germline V and J ends were trimmed by 3 bases and 10 bases, with 12 bases remaining between them. The CDR3 coding sequence is TGTGCCAGCAGCTTGGGGACTGGCGACCAGTACTTC. Protein: CASSLGTGDQYF.

The chain recombines TRBV6-2 or TRBV6-3 with TRBJ2-7, with D possibly TRBD2 on 6 matching bases. Germline V gives CDR1 MNHEY, CDR2 SVGEGT. The CDR3 consists of 13 residues. V gave up 10 bases and J gave up 6 bases, with 19 bases separating them. CDR3 sequence: CATKRDSIGEQYV. In DNA, the CDR3 is TGTGCCACCAAAAGGGACTCAATCGGCGAGCAGTACGTC.

This clonotype was observed many times. This rearrangement joins TRBV12-3 or TRBV12-4 to TRBJ1-1; D not certain. CDR3 length equals 14 residues. The V and J ends lost 5 bases and 1 base respectively, with 11 bases between them. Here the CDR3 DNA reads TGTGCCAGCAGTCCAGGAGTCCCGAACACTGAAGCTTTCTTT. Its protein product is CASSPGVPNTEAFF.

This clonotype occurred a few times. The chain couples TRBV11-2 to TRBJ1-1; D is possibly TRBD1 (5 bases). CDR3 length equals 15 residues. The germline gives CDR1 SGHAT, CDR2 FQNNGV. V was trimmed by 10 bases and J by 3 bases, leaving 21 bases between them. CDR3 region: CATTLRAGMYTEAFF. CDR3 DNA sequence: TGTGCCACCACCCTCCGGGCAGGGATGTACACTGAAGCTTTCTTT. The whole variable domain, remainder taken from reference TRBV11-2 and TRBJ1-1, is EAGVAQSPRYKIIEKRQSVAFWCNPISGHATLYWYQQILGQGPKLLIQFQNNGVVDDSQLPKDRFSAERLKGVDSTLKIQPAKLEDSAVYLCATTLRAGMYTEAFFGQGTRLTVV.

The sample holds a few counts of this clonotype. The chain recombines TRBV29-1 with TRBJ2-7, with TRBD2 matching over 11 bases. V gave up 4 bases and J gave up 6 bases; unmatched junction bases: 11. The germline V gene encodes CDR1 SQVTM and CDR2 ANQGSEA. The CDR3 contains 15 residues. CDR3 bases: TGCAGCGTTGGTGGCCTAGCGGGAGGACGTAGCGAGCAGTACTTC. Translating it yields CSVGGLAGGRSEQYF.

CDR3 nucleotides: TGTGCCAGCAGCTCAGCGGGAGGGGGGTACAATGAGCAGTTCTTC. This codes for CASSSAGGGYNEQFF. The V gene is TRBV7-2, the J gene TRBJ2-1, with 10 bases aligning to TRBD2. Losses at the gene ends were 4 bases for V and 4 bases for J; bases not matched to a gene: 4. Per the germline V gene, CDR1 is SGHTA and CDR2 is FQGNSA. This CDR3 has 15 residues. Based on the CDR3 plus reference TRBV7-2 and TRBJ2-1, the full variable domain is GAGVSQSPSNKVTEKGKDVELRCDPISGHTALYWYRQSLGQGLEFLIYFQGNSAPDKSGLPSDRFSAERTGGSVSTLTIQRTQQEDSAVYLCASSSAGGGYNEQFFGPGTRLTVL.

V is TRBV28 and J is TRBJ2-7, with D possibly TRBD1 on 5 matching bases. Between the trimmed V and J ends, which lost 5 bases and 0 bases, there was a span of 11 bases. This CDR3 spans 14 amino acids. Germline V gene sequence: CDR1 MDHEN, CDR2 SYDVKM. CDR3 region: CASSNRGPSYEQYF. The CDR3 DNA sequence: TGTGCCAGCAGTAATAGGGGTCCCTCCTACGAGCAGTACTTC.

This clonotype was observed a few times. This chain uses TRBV20-1 with TRBJ2-1; TRBD1 might be the D (5 bases). The V gene lost 4 bases and the J gene lost 8 bases, with 15 bases spanning the gap. There are 13 residues in the CDR3. Germline V gene sequence: CDR1 DFQATT, CDR2 SNEGSKA (reference sequence). The CDR3 region has the DNA TGCAGTGCTAAAGGGGTCGGAATCGATGAGCAGTTCTTC. It translates to CSAKGVGIDEQFF.

This clonotype was observed a handful of times. The chain couples TRBV2 to TRBJ1-5, with TRBD1 matching over 8 bases. The ends lost 6 bases at V and 2 bases at J; junction bases unmatched: 6. This CDR3 spans 15 amino acids. Germline CDR1 is SNHLY and CDR2 is FYNNEI. This CDR3 is CASRDRDVGNQPQHF. DNA for the CDR3: TGTGCCAGCAGGGACAGGGACGTGGGCAATCAGCCCCAGCATTTT.

A few counts support this clonotype. The rearrangement joins TRBV19 to TRBJ2-1; 12 bases align to TRBD2. Unmatched junction bases numbered 9, after V lost 5 bases and J lost 4 bases. Germline-derived CDR1 and CDR2 are LNHDA and SQIVND (reference sequence). CDR3 length: 17 amino acids. CDR3 region: CASSPRTSGTYYNEQFF. CDR3 nucleotide sequence: TGTGCCAGTAGTCCGAGGACTAGCGGGACATATTACAATGAGCAGTTCTTC.

In this sample, this clonotype turned up a few times. This chain joins TRBV2 and TRBJ2-5, with 7 bases identical to TRBD1. The CDR3 spans 13 residues. V trimming: 7 bases; J trimming: 4 bases; junction bases outside the gene matches: 6. Germline-derived CDR1 and CDR2 are SNHLY and FYNNEI. CDR3 bases: TGTGCCAGCACGGCAAGACAGGGAGAGACCCAGTACTTC. Its translation is CASTARQGETQYF.